The 32 T cell receptor beta chains below were found in one sample sequenced in a study of T cell clonality in common variable immunodeficiency. Assay: immunoSEQ multiplex PCR; the TCRdb copy retains only in-frame clones and omits some. The specimen has approximately 81,000 clones, none found just once. Sequenced: peripheral blood mononuclear cells. Source of these receptors: a person aged 18-69 years in good health.

This clone was found many times. The read finishes 3 residues shy of the CDR3 end, and the germline J gene is used to complete it. The rearrangement uses TRBV7-8 and TRBJ1-6, with 7 nucleotides matching TRBD1. The CDR3 covers 15 residues. Germline-derived CDR1 and CDR2 are SGHVS and FQNEAQ. With V trimmed by 1 base and J by 11 bases, 8 bases remained unmatched. The CDR3 bases that were read are TGTGCCAGCAGCTTAGGACAGGGTCATACGGCACCC. It yields the protein CASSLGQGHTAP. The whole CDR3 is CASSLGQGHTAPLHF.

With regard to this clone: A read error is likely here: a far larger clone is one base away. The read stops 3 residues short of the end of the CDR3; the missing end is completed from the germline J gene. The same CDR3 also results from other DNA sequences found in this sample. This chain joins TRBV7-3 and TRBJ2-1; D is possibly TRBD1 (7 bases). Germline V lookup: CDR1 SGHTA, CDR2 FQGTGA. Trimming stripped 4 bases from V and 6 bases from J, with 16 bases between. The CDR3 has 15 amino acids. The CDR3 sequence is CASSSPGGPRNEQFF. The sequenced part of the CDR3 DNA is TGTGCCAGCAGCTCCCCAGGGGGGCCCCGCAATGAG.

This clone occurred many times. The part of the CDR3 DNA that was read is TGTGCCAGCAGCTCTAGCTACGAG. This encodes CASSSSYE. The entire CDR3 protein reads CASSSSYEQYF. This chain joins TRBV5-4 and TRBJ2-7; D is uncertain. The observed sequence ends 3 residues before the CDR3 terminus, with the missing tail filled in from the germline J gene. V lost 3 bases and J 3 bases, leaving 4 bases between the germline ends. Germline-derived CDR1 and CDR2 are SGHNT and YYREEE (reference sequence). This CDR3 is 11 amino acids long. The full variable domain, completed using reference TRBV5-4 and TRBJ2-7, is ETGVTQSPTHLIKTRGQQVTLRCSSQSGHNTVSWYQQALGQGPQFIFQYYREEENGRGNFPPRFSGLQFPNYSSELNVNALELDDSALYLCASSSSYEQYFGPGTRLTVT.

This clone occurred many times. The read halts 3 residues ahead of the CDR3 end, with the missing end drawn from the germline J gene. The chain links TRBV6-2 or TRBV6-3 to TRBJ2-1; unclear D gene. Trimming took off 0 bases at V and 3 bases at J, with 12 bases between the two ends. Germline CDR1 reads MNHEY; CDR2 reads SVGEGT. The CDR3 length is 16 residues. CDR3 bases read: TGTGCCAGCAGTTACTCCGGAAGGGTTGTCTACAATGAG. It codes for CASSYSGRVVYNE. The full CDR3 protein reads CASSYSGRVVYNEQFF.

This clone was observed at least ten times. The read is 3 residues too short to cover the CDR3 end, so that end is filled in from the germline J gene. J is TRBJ1-2 and V is TRBV19, with 8 bases identical to TRBD1. The CDR3 totals 16 residues. CDR1 and CDR2 from the germline V gene are LNHDA and SQIVND (reference sequence). Losses at the gene ends were 5 bases for V and 3 bases for J; bases not matched to a gene: 11. CDR3 region: CASSVQLGQGYYGYTF. The sequenced CDR3 bases are TGTGCCAGTAGTGTACAGCTAGGACAGGGCTACTATGGC.

This clone was seen ten or more times. The CDR3 end lies 3 residues beyond the end of the read and is filled in from the germline J gene. The chain joins TRBV20-1 to TRBJ1-4, with D possibly TRBD1 on 6 matching bases. The germline V gene encodes CDR1 DFQATT and CDR2 SNEGSKA (reference sequence). This CDR3 spans 16 amino acids. V dropped 0 bases and J dropped 8 bases, with 19 bases sitting between them. Partial CDR3 DNA: TGCAGTGCTAGAGATGTAGGGGGGGCGAGGAGGGAAAAA. This gives the protein CSARDVGGARREK. The complete CDR3 sequence is CSARDVGGARREKLFF.

This clone was found many times. The read ends 3 residues before the CDR3 terminus; that terminus is restored from the germline J gene. The J gene is TRBJ1-2, the V gene TRBV7-9, with D hard to call. The CDR3 totals 10 residues. Germline V lookup: CDR1 SEHNR, CDR2 FQNEAQ (reference sequence). Trimming shortened V by 4 bases and J by 6 bases, and 3 bases separated the two germline ends. CDR3: CASSSDGYTF. Partial CDR3 DNA: TGTGCCAGCAGCTCTGATGGC.

In this sample, this clone turned up many times. Read coverage stops 3 residues before the CDR3 terminus; the germline J gene supplies the remainder. The chain combines TRBV18 with TRBJ2-3; D may be TRBD2 (5 bases). Germline CDR1 KGHSH, CDR2 LQKENI. The CDR3 spans 16 residues. The ends were cut back, 6 bases at V and 2 bases at J, with 18 bases in the middle. The covered CDR3 bases are TGTGCCAGCTCCCCCCGGCGGGCCGTCTCCACAGATACG. Amino acid sequence: CASSPRRAVSTDT. The entire CDR3 reads CASSPRRAVSTDTQYF.

This clone was seen at least ten times. The read ends 3 residues shy of where the CDR3 ends; the end is completed using the germline J gene. The chain has TRBV6-2 or TRBV6-3 and TRBJ2-7; TRBD2 is a possible D gene (5 bases). V lost 11 bases, J lost 4 bases, and 18 bases lay in between. The CDR3 length is 13 residues. Germline CDR1 reads MNHEY; CDR2 reads SVGEGT. The sequenced part of the CDR3 DNA is TGTGCCGGTCGCGGGCCGGCCGCGTACGAG. This codes for CAGRGPAAYE. The complete CDR3 reads CAGRGPAAYEQYF.

This clone has at least ten counts. The CDR3 bases that were read are TGTGCCAGCAGAATCTTTGACAGGGAGGAGACC. It specifies CASRIFDREET. The whole CDR3 sequence reads CASRIFDREETQYF. This sequence joins TRBV5-6 and TRBJ2-5, with 7 nucleotides matching TRBD1. The read ends 3 residues early relative to the CDR3; the germline J gene fills the gap. The CDR3 has 14 amino acids. The trim removed 5 bases at V and 5 bases at J, leaving 9 bases unmatched. Germline V lookup: CDR1 SGHDT, CDR2 YYEEEE.

This clone was recorded many times. The read ends 3 residues early relative to the CDR3; the germline J gene fills the gap. The V gene is TRBV5-1, the J gene TRBJ2-3, with TRBD1 identical over 9 bases. Looked up from germline, CDR1 is SGHRS and CDR2 is YFSETQ. J gave up 3 bases and V 5 bases, and 4 bases lay outside the gene matches. The CDR3 is 14 amino acids. CDR3 amino acids: CASRGTGKTDTQYF. The CDR3 bases that were read are TGCGCCAGCAGAGGGACAGGGAAGACAGATACG.

This clone has ten or more counts. The read falls 3 residues short of the CDR3 end, and the missing part is taken from the germline J gene. V gene TRBV5-1 combines with J gene TRBJ2-5; 10 bases agree with TRBD1. V dropped 7 bases and J dropped 5; count of bases not matched to a gene: 11. The CDR3 totals 15 residues. Germline assignment: CDR1 SGHRS and CDR2 YFSETQ. The CDR3: CASQPRQGAWETQYF. The CDR3 bases that were read are TGCGCCAGCCAACCCCGACAGGGGGCGTGGGAGACC.

The sample holds many counts of this clone. The CDR3 end lies 3 residues beyond the end of the read and is filled in from the germline J gene. The chain couples TRBV5-6 to TRBJ2-3; D remains ambiguous. The germline V and J ends were trimmed by 0 bases and 7 bases, with 6 bases remaining between them. In germline, CDR1 is SGHDT, CDR2 YYEEEE. The CDR3 loop spans 12 amino acids. The sequenced CDR3 bases are TGTGCCAGCAGCTTGGAGGTCTATACG. Protein sequence: CASSLEVYT. The whole CDR3 region reads CASSLEVYTQYF.

The sample holds many counts of this clone. The observed sequence ends 3 residues before the CDR3 terminus, with the missing tail filled in from the germline J gene. The chain is built from TRBV5-6 and TRBJ2-7; a possible D gene is TRBD2 (5 bases). The CDR3 is 14 residues long. V was pared by 0 bases and J by 0 bases, with 7 bases between. Looked up from germline, CDR1 is SGHDT and CDR2 is YYEEEE. CDR3 region: CASSLGTPSYEQYF. The sequenced CDR3 bases are TGTGCCAGCAGCTTGGGGACTCCCTCCTACGAG.

There are many counts of this clone. The read halts 3 residues ahead of the CDR3 end, with the missing end drawn from the germline J gene. V is TRBV7-3 and J is TRBJ2-6, with D possibly being TRBD1 (6 bases). The CDR3 spans 17 residues. Looked up from germline, CDR1 is SGHTA and CDR2 is FQGTGA. With 5 bases removed from V and 2 bases from J, the gap between germline ends came to 16 bases. The covered CDR3 bases are TGTGCCAGCAGCCGGGACCGGGACAAAGCTGGGGCCAACGTC. It is translated as CASSRDRDKAGANV. The whole CDR3 region reads CASSRDRDKAGANVLTF.

There are many counts of this clone. The read is 3 residues too short to cover the CDR3 end, so that end is filled in from the germline J gene. The rearrangement links TRBV12-3 or TRBV12-4 to TRBJ1-2; 10 nucleotides align to TRBD1. J was trimmed by 5 bases and V by 1 base; bases with no gene match: 4. CDR3 size: 15 residues. Here the CDR3 reads CASSLEGQGFYGYTF. The sequenced CDR3 bases are TGTGCCAGCAGTTTAGAGGGACAGGGGTTTTATGGC.

The table lists this clone with many counts. The read gets to within 3 residues of the CDR3 end, and the germline J gene fills in the rest. The chain joins TRBV4-2 to TRBJ1-4; D perhaps matches TRBD1 (6 bases). With 4 bases removed from V and 8 bases from J, the gap between germline ends came to 26 bases. Germline V gene data show CDR1 as LGHNA and CDR2 as YNFKEQ. The CDR3 has 18 residues. The covered CDR3 bases are TGTGCCAGCAGCCCCCCGGGAGGGCCAGGGGCCGCGAAGGAAAAA. Its translation is CASSPPGGPGAAKEK. The complete CDR3 sequence is CASSPPGGPGAAKEKLFF.

This clone was seen repeatedly, ten times or more. CDR3 DNA, as far as it was read: TGTGCCAGCAGTTTTGCAGGAAAAGAGACC. Its translation is CASSFAGKET. The full CDR3 reads CASSFAGKETQYF. V usage is TRBV12-3 or TRBV12-4 and J usage is TRBJ2-5, with D hard to call. Read data end 3 residues before the CDR3 end; the end is taken from the germline J gene. With 3 bases removed from V and 3 bases from J, the gap between germline ends came to 8 bases. The CDR3 is 13 amino acids.

This clone was picked up many times. The CDR3 is CASKADNEQFF. The CDR3 bases that were read are TGTGCCAGCAAAGCCGACAATGAG. This chain connects TRBV13 to TRBJ2-1, with D unclear. From the germline J gene comes the end of the CDR3, since the read stops 3 residues before it. Germline V gene lookup returns CDR1 PRHDT and CDR2 FYEKMQ (reference sequence). The CDR3 runs to 11 residues. Trimming shortened V by 7 bases and J by 5 bases, and 6 bases separated the two germline ends.

This clone was seen many times. The read is 3 residues too short to cover the CDR3 end, so that end is filled in from the germline J gene. The gene calls are TRBV18 and TRBJ2-5; D gene uncertain. The CDR3 consists of 13 residues. The germline V gene has CDR1 KGHSH and CDR2 LQKENI. The germline V and J ends were trimmed by 3 bases and 5 bases, with 10 bases remaining between them. The DNA read from the CDR3 is TGTGCCAGCTCACCCGGCGGCCTGGAGACC. It codes for CASSPGGLET. The whole CDR3 protein reads CASSPGGLETQYF.

This clone has a count of ten or more. The CDR3 goes on 3 residues after the read ends, and that part is filled in from the germline J gene. The chain joins TRBV19 to TRBJ2-5, with 12 positions matching TRBD2. The trim removed 3 bases at V and 2 bases at J, leaving 10 bases unmatched. The germline V gene has CDR1 LNHDA and CDR2 SQIVND (reference sequence). This CDR3 comprises 18 residues. The covered CDR3 bases are TGTGCCAGTAGTATCCCCAGGGCCGGGACTAGCGGGCAAGAGACC. Translation: CASSIPRAGTSGQET. The CDR3 reads in full as CASSIPRAGTSGQETQYF.

There are many counts of this clone. The read gets to within 3 residues of the CDR3 end, and the germline J gene fills in the rest. This rearrangement joins TRBV5-6 to TRBJ1-4, with TRBD1 matching 8 bases. In germline, CDR1 is SGHDT, CDR2 YYEEEE. The CDR3 covers 13 residues. The V segment lost 4 bases and the J segment 8 bases; nucleotides outside the gene matches: 4. The CDR3 spells CASSIDRGEKLFF. CDR3 bases read: TGTGCCAGCAGCATAGACAGGGGAGAAAAA.

This clone has a count of ten or more. Coverage ceases 3 residues before the CDR3 finishes, and the germline J gene fills in the end. The chain carries TRBV28 and TRBJ2-6, with TRBD1 as a possible D gene (5 bases). V lost 4 bases and J 0 bases, leaving 10 bases between the germline ends. Germline CDR1 MDHEN, CDR2 SYDVKM. CDR3 size: 16 residues. CDR3 sequence: CASSSPDSSGANVLTF. The DNA read from the CDR3 is TGTGCCAGCAGTTCGCCAGACAGCTCTGGGGCCAACGTC.

This clone showed up many times. The DNA ends 3 residues before the CDR3 does, and the rest of the CDR3 is filled in from the germline J gene. J is TRBJ1-6 and V is TRBV5-5, with 7 bases identical to TRBD1. The length of the CDR3 is 14 residues. Germline V lookup: CDR1 SGHKS, CDR2 YYEKEE (reference sequence). The V segment lost 2 bases and the J segment 5 bases; nucleotides outside the gene matches: 1. This CDR3 is CASSFGTDNSPLHF. The covered CDR3 bases are TGTGCCAGCAGCTTCGGGACAGATAATTCACCC.

Ten or more counts support this clone. The CDR3 is cut off 3 residues early in the read; its end comes from the germline J gene. The V and J genes are TRBV2 and TRBJ2-1; TRBD2 matches 9 bases. The CDR3 is 13 amino acids. Germline V lookup: CDR1 SNHLY, CDR2 FYNNEI. With V trimmed by 2 bases and J by 9 bases, 2 bases remained unmatched. This chain's CDR3 is CASSETAGGEQFF. The covered CDR3 bases are TGTGCCAGCAGTGAAACAGCGGGGGGTGAG.

Many counts were recorded for this clone. The read ends 3 residues shy of where the CDR3 ends; the end is completed using the germline J gene. This chain connects TRBV20-1 to TRBJ2-5; 8 positions match TRBD1. This CDR3 is 13 amino acids long. The germline V gene has CDR1 DFQATT and CDR2 SNEGSKA (reference sequence). The junction had 7 bases not matched to a gene; V was cut back by 5 bases and J by 5 bases. CDR3 DNA (partial): TGCAGTGCTTTGGCAGGGGGCGGCGAGACC. It yields the protein CSALAGGGET. The whole CDR3 sequence reads CSALAGGGETQYF.

This clone was observed at least ten times. Read coverage stops 3 residues before the CDR3 terminus; the germline J gene supplies the remainder. The chain couples TRBV30 to TRBJ2-7; D is perhaps TRBD2 (6 bases). Germline CDR1 is GTSNPN and CDR2 is SVGIG (reference sequence). CDR3 size: 15 residues. Trimming took 2 bases from V and 0 from J, leaving 14 bases between them. This CDR3 is CAWSPGGALSYEQYF. The sequenced part of the CDR3 DNA is TGTGCCTGGAGTCCCGGGGGAGCCCTCTCCTACGAG.

This clone was observed many times. The CDR3 goes on 3 residues after the read ends, and that part is filled in from the germline J gene. The chain links TRBV20-1 to TRBJ2-7, with D perhaps TRBD2 (6 bases). V was clipped by 5 bases and J by 2 bases, with 16 bases between them. Germline V lookup: CDR1 DFQATT, CDR2 SNEGSKA (reference sequence). This CDR3 spans 14 amino acids. CDR3 in amino acids: CSALLAGPTYEQYF. Partial CDR3 DNA: TGCAGTGCTCTACTGGCGGGGCCTACCTACGAG.

This clone occurred many times. The read ends 3 residues early relative to the CDR3; the germline J gene fills the gap. The rearrangement joins TRBV7-6 to TRBJ2-7, with D perhaps matching TRBD2 (6 bases). Germline V gene data show CDR1 as SGHVS and CDR2 as FNYEAQ. The CDR3 totals 14 residues. V was shortened by 1 base and J by 4 bases, with 11 bases between the two germline ends. CDR3 DNA, as far as it was read: TGTGCCAGCAGCTTAGAGACGGGGGTTTACGAG. It encodes CASSLETGVYE. The CDR3 in full is CASSLETGVYEQYF.

This clone was seen at least ten times. Read sequence stops 3 residues before the CDR3 end, and the germline J gene provides the missing end. The chain employs TRBV29-1 and TRBJ2-2; a weak D match, TRBD2 (7 bases). The germline CDR1 and CDR2 sequences are SQVTM and ANQGSEA. Trimming pared 7 bases from V and 4 bases from J, leaving 16 bases between. The CDR3 consists of 14 residues. CDR3 amino acids: CSAPRAGATGELFF. The sequenced part of the CDR3 DNA is TGCAGCGCCCCGAGGGCGGGGGCCACCGGGGAG.

At least ten counts were recorded for this clone. Read data end 3 residues before the CDR3 end; the end is taken from the germline J gene. The gene calls are TRBV12-3 or TRBV12-4 and TRBJ1-2; 9 bases fit TRBD1. The CDR3 has 16 residues. Trimming took 6 bases from V and 4 from J; bases not matched to a gene: 12. The CDR3: CASRGGGTGFVYGYTF. The part of the CDR3 DNA that was read is TGTGCCAGCAGGGGTGGCGGGACAGGGTTTGTCTATGGC.

This clone was seen repeatedly, ten times or more. Read coverage stops 3 residues before the CDR3 terminus; the germline J gene supplies the remainder. The rearrangement uses TRBV12-3 or TRBV12-4 and TRBJ2-6; perhaps TRBD1 as D (5 bases). This CDR3 region has 16 residues. V was shortened by 0 bases and J by 1 base, with 7 bases between the two germline ends. CDR3 loop: CASSLADNSGANVLTF. The CDR3 DNA, read in part, is TGTGCCAGCAGTTTAGCGGACAATTCTGGGGCCAACGTC.